One T cell receptor (beta chain) is described in this entry. This sample is drawn from a study of blood T cell repertoires in COVID-19. Looking at the study overall: Italy, Spain and the United States were the sources of the convalescent and acute COVID-19 samples.

This CDR3 has 15 residues. Germline values: CDR1 SEHNR, CDR2 FQNEAQ (reference sequence). V was cut by 1 base and J by 0 bases, with 6 bases left in between. In the source study's methods: Amplification from reference gene primers served as the basis for estimated nucleated cell counts. The table came from immunoSEQ multiplex PCR; TCRdb's copy has only in-frame clones and leaves some out. That table gives V, J and clone size, and the DNA gave D and trimming. This table has over 130,000 clones, about four fifths appearing once. Sequencing was carried out using peripheral blood. The origin of this receptor is a woman aged 55-70 years with acute or convalescent COVID-19. The V and J genes are TRBV7-9 and TRBJ2-2; D remains ambiguous. For the CDR3, the DNA is TGTGCCAGCAGCTTAGTCCCATCGAACACCGGGGAGCTGTTTTTT. It codes for CASSLVPSNTGELFF.